This T cell receptor beta chain is from a study of early T cells in non-severe SARS-CoV-2 infection. Study overall: Chains from this unsorted whole-blood bulk RNA could not be paired. General study points: Anti-spike CD8 responses were favored by VDJdb matching, which missed private and CD4 specificities.

Points on this clonotype: The antigen is undetermined.

CDR3 length: 14 amino acids. The junction had 5 bases not matched to a gene; V was cut back by 8 bases and J by 3 bases. The germline V gene encodes CDR1 MNHNY and CDR2 SVGAGI (reference sequence). Individual cDNA molecules were tagged with unique molecular identifiers, the study reported. TCRdb called the 5' RACE reads again in MiXCR, with one record for every CDR3 protein. The sample consists of about 72,000 distinct CDR3 sequences, less than 9.5% of them appearing once. The sample was whole blood. The chain links TRBV6-6 to TRBJ1-4; 8 nucleotides align to TRBD1. The sequence was collected from an adult who was a healthcare worker with PCR-confirmed SARS-CoV-2 infection or an uninfected control (not recorded which). For the CDR3, the DNA is TGTGCCAGCGGCTTACAGGGGGCTAATGAAAAACTGTTTTTT. It codes for CASGLQGANEKLFF.